This TCR beta chain was sequenced during a study of T-cell reconstitution after alpha-beta-depleted transplantation in children. Trimming took off 1 base at V and 5 bases at J, with 17 bases between the two ends. CDR3 length equals 16 residues. Germline assignment: CDR1 MGHRA and CDR2 YSYEKL. Unique molecular identifiers were built into the TCRbeta library. Each CDR3 protein is one row after TCRdb ran MiXCR on the PCR reads. Among some 120,000 distinct CDR3 sequences listed, over 9% were seen once. This clonotype came up a few times. Its matching antigen is unknown. Study findings and constraints: Some patients owed their high day-60 TCRbeta diversity to surviving recipient T cells and thymic progenitors. The study reportedly traced alpha-beta T cells about two months after transplant to several hundred expanded graft clones. At the one-year point after transplant, T-cell counts and TCRbeta diversity were found to come mostly from T cells that had been newly produced.

The V and J genes are TRBV4-1 and TRBJ2-5; a possible D gene is TRBD2 (6 bases). Sequenced material: PBMCs, taken before TCRalphabeta/CD19-depleted stem cell transplant. The TCR originated in a boy younger than 10 with acute lymphoblastic leukemia, due to receive a stem cell transplant. This chain's CDR3 is CASSQGGGSGTETQYF. CDR3 DNA: TGCGCCAGCAGCCAAGGTGGTGGTAGCGGAACGGAGACCCAGTACTTC.